One TCR beta chain is described in this entry. These data belong to a study of quantifying T cell responses using KT2 cells. Overall study: cDNA was made from DNase-treated RNA using alpha and beta constant primers.

V lost 2 bases and J 4 bases, leaving 8 bases between the germline ends. This CDR3 comprises 13 residues. The cDNA 3' end received a ligated oligonucleotide with a UMI. First-round PCR used about 4 cycles and beta primers RC1.1 and RC1.2 covering TRBC1 and TRBC2. Each CDR3 protein is one row after TCRdb ran MiXCR on the UMI-ligation and nested PCR reads. This sample has 60,000 or so distinct CDR3 sequences; around an eighth occur once, and the top ten carry 9.4%. The clonotype was recovered from a human donor. The V and J genes are TRBV12-3 or TRBV12-4 and TRBJ1-2, with a weak D call TRBD1 (5 bases). The specimen sequenced was PBMCs spiked with cells of the T cell clone KT2. The CDR3 DNA reads TGTGCCAGCAGTTTACAGGGAGCCTATGGCTACACCTTC. It encodes CASSLQGAYGYTF.